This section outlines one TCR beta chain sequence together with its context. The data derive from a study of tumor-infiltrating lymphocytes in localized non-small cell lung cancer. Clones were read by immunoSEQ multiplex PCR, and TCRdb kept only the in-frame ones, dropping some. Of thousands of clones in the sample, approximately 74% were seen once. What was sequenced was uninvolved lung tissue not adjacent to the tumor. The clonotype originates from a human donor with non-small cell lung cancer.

CDR3 residues: CASSVEQGRTDTQYF. The CDR3 nucleotides read TGTGCCAGCAGCGTAGAACAGGGGAGGACAGATACGCAGTATTTT. V usage is TRBV9 and J usage is TRBJ2-3, with D perhaps matching TRBD1 (7 bases). The CDR3 sequence is 15 residues long. V lost 0 bases and J 3 bases, leaving 11 bases between the germline ends. Germline-derived CDR1 and CDR2 are SGDLS and YYNGEE.